This is a list of T cell receptor beta chains from one sample in a study of T-cell memory formation after mild COVID-19. TCRdb processed the 5' RACE reads anew with MiXCR; each CDR3 protein has one entry. The sample includes a few hundred thousand distinct CDR3 sequences, approximately 7.6% of them seen just once. The source material was PBMCs or a T cell subset sorted from them (not recorded which). The receptor set was obtained from a man aged 18 to 30 who had mild COVID-19 (a few samples of this study predate the infection). Cell type and time point are not known. CDR3s include the opening cysteine and the closing phenylalanine or tryptophan. D genes are given only for firm matches. Only part of the rows carry a size: once, few, many, or a class if the clone is expanded.

TRBV6-5	-	TRBD2	TRBJ2-1	CASSYAVAGGRREQFF	TGTGCCAGCAGTTACGCCGTCGCGGGGGGGCGTCGTGAGCAGTTCTTC
TRBV5-4	few	TRBD1	TRBJ1-2	CASSPGQGANYGYTF	TGTGCCAGCAGCCCTGGACAGGGGGCTAACTATGGCTACACCTTC
TRBV7-9	-	-	TRBJ2-1	CASSSPGGGPGYDEQFF	TGTGCCAGCAGCTCCCCCGGCGGAGGACCGGGCTACGATGAGCAGTTCTTC
TRBV7-6	many	-	TRBJ1-4	CASTRFRKGTREKLFF	TGTGCCAGCACTCGTTTTCGGAAGGGTACGAGAGAAAAACTGTTTTTT
TRBV7-8	few	-	TRBJ2-6	CASSLVANRGANVLTF	TGTGCCAGCAGTTTGGTGGCAAATAGAGGGGCCAACGTCCTGACTTTC
TRBV7-6	few	TRBD1	TRBJ2-5	CASSFNRGSQQETQYF	TGTGCCAGCAGCTTTAACAGGGGGTCTCAACAAGAGACCCAGTACTTC
TRBV15	few	-	TRBJ1-5	CATSRDYGFSQPQHF	TGTGCCACCAGCAGAGATTACGGGTTTTCTCAGCCCCAGCATTTT
TRBV20-1	few	-	TRBJ2-3	CSVTHGGDTQYF	TGCAGTGTTACTCACGGGGGTGATACGCAGTATTTT
TRBV5-1	many	TRBD1	TRBJ2-5	CASSSDRGVSETQYF	TGCGCCAGCTCCTCGGACAGGGGAGTCTCAGAGACCCAGTACTTC
TRBV5-1	-	-	TRBJ2-3	CASSVGRHQYF	TGCGCCAGCAGCGTAGGACGACACCAGTATTTT
TRBV12-3/TRBV12-4	many	TRBD1	TRBJ2-1	CASSLGGQGNNEQFF	TGTGCCAGCAGTTTAGGGGGACAGGGTAACAATGAGCAGTTCTTC
TRBV12-3/TRBV12-4	-	TRBD1	TRBJ1-1	CASSFRDRRTEAFF	TGTGCCAGCAGTTTTAGGGACAGGAGGACTGAAGCTTTCTTT
TRBV12-3/TRBV12-4	many	-	TRBJ1-5	CASSLMDRNQPQHF	TGTGCCAGCAGTTTAATGGATCGCAATCAGCCCCAGCATTTT
TRBV7-9	-	TRBD1	TRBJ1-5	CASSSGQGDSNQPQHF	TGTGCCAGCAGCTCCGGACAGGGCGACAGCAATCAGCCCCAGCATTTT
TRBV5-1	-	-	TRBJ1-2	CASSLGGALGADGYTF	TGCGCCAGCAGCTTGGGGGGGGCCCTCGGGGCGGATGGCTACACCTTC
TRBV2	few	TRBD1	TRBJ2-5	CASFQGVETQYF	TGTGCCAGTTTTCAGGGGGTTGAGACCCAGTACTTC
TRBV5-1	many	TRBD1	TRBJ2-7	CASSFSPGQAYYEQYF	TGCGCCAGCAGCTTCTCTCCGGGACAGGCATACTACGAGCAGTACTTC
TRBV29-1	many	-	TRBJ1-2	CSVEGGYGYTF	TGCAGCGTTGAAGGGGGCTATGGCTACACCTTC
TRBV5-1	many	-	TRBJ2-1	CASSLGAGREQFF	TGCGCCAGCAGCTTGGGTGCGGGAAGGGAGCAGTTCTTC
TRBV11-3	many	-	TRBJ1-1	CASSLDPGSKAFF	TGTGCCAGCAGCTTAGATCCGGGTTCAAAAGCTTTCTTT
TRBV19	-	-	TRBJ1-1	CASSPGYEAFF	TGTGCCAGTAGTCCGGGGTACGAAGCTTTCTTT
TRBV4-3	few	-	TRBJ2-1	CASSQAEGNEQFF	TGCGCCAGCAGCCAGGCGGAGGGCAATGAGCAGTTCTTC
TRBV7-2	few	-	TRBJ2-2	CASSLSPQGPGELFF	TGTGCCAGCAGCTTAAGCCCGCAGGGCCCCGGGGAGCTGTTTTTT
TRBV3-1	-	-	TRBJ2-3	CASSQVEGRSTDTQYF	TGTGCCAGCAGCCAAGTCGAAGGCCGAAGCACAGATACGCAGTATTTT
TRBV6-5	-	TRBD1	TRBJ2-7	CASRAGTGLNEQYF	TGTGCCAGCAGGGCCGGGACAGGGCTCAACGAGCAGTACTTC
TRBV7-9	many	-	TRBJ2-3	CASSTSSTDTQYF	TGTGCCAGCAGCACATCTAGCACAGATACGCAGTATTTT
TRBV12-3/TRBV12-4	few	-	TRBJ1-3	CASSAGAGNTIYF	TGTGCCAGCAGCGCGGGGGCTGGAAACACCATATATTTT
TRBV5-4	few	TRBD1	TRBJ2-5	CASSPSTGGGWETQYF	TGTGCCAGCAGCCCCTCCACAGGGGGCGGTTGGGAGACCCAGTACTTC
TRBV7-9	-	-	TRBJ2-2	CASSQPLSGTGELFF	TGTGCCAGCAGCCAACCCCTCTCGGGGACCGGGGAGCTGTTTTTT
TRBV18	-	-	TRBJ2-5	CASSPLEVGAGETQYF	TGTGCCAGCTCACCGCTCGAGGTGGGCGCCGGGGAGACCCAGTACTTC
TRBV6-6	-	-	TRBJ2-3	CATQGVGLADTQYF	TGTGCCACCCAAGGGGTGGGGTTAGCAGATACGCAGTATTTT
TRBV24-1	many	-	TRBJ2-1	CATSGDRAREYNEQFF	TGTGCCACCAGTGGCGATCGCGCCAGGGAATACAATGAGCAGTTCTTC
TRBV7-9	many	TRBD1	TRBJ1-6	CASSRDRDSPLHF	TGTGCCAGCAGCCGGGACAGGGACTCACCCCTCCACTTT
TRBV7-2	few	-	TRBJ2-2	CASSFMNTGELFF	TGTGCCAGCAGCTTTATGAACACCGGGGAGCTGTTTTTT
TRBV5-1	-	TRBD1	TRBJ1-4	CASSSAQGEKLSF	TGCGCCAGCAGCTCCGCTCAGGGGGAAAAACTGTCTTTT
TRBV14	few	TRBD2	TRBJ2-7	CASSPTSSLPYEQYF	TGTGCCAGCAGCCCGACTAGCAGCCTCCCCTACGAGCAGTACTTC
TRBV7-3	many	-	TRBJ2-3	CASSPLGWMNTQYF	TGTGCCAGCAGCCCGCTGGGATGGATGAATACGCAGTATTTT
TRBV20-1	few	TRBD1	TRBJ2-7	CSARAGQGALYEQYF	TGCAGTGCTAGAGCCGGACAGGGGGCTCTGTACGAGCAGTACTTC
TRBV20-1	-	TRBD1	TRBJ2-1	CSAQGQGSREQFF	TGCAGTGCGCAGGGACAGGGCTCCCGTGAGCAGTTCTTC
TRBV3-2	many	-	TRBJ2-5	CASSQGHRDRVVETQYF	TGTGCCAGCAGCCAGGGACACCGGGACAGGGTTGTAGAGACCCAGTACTTC